The rows below give T cell receptor beta chains drawn from one sample of a study of T cell responses to AZD1222 COVID-19 vaccine. The protocol was immunoSEQ multiplex PCR, while the TCRdb copy is restricted to in-frame clones and leaves out a portion. Of about 39,000 clones listed, over 75% were seen once; the top ten hold approximately 27%. The sample consisted of peripheral blood, taken 28 days after the second dose of the MenACWY control vaccine. These receptors originate from an adult who received the MenACWY meningococcal vaccine as a control. The CDR3 runs from the conserved cysteine through the conserved F or W. A D gene is named only where the DNA matches it firmly. Only some rows state a clone size, as once, few, many or a class for expanded clones.

j_call v_call clone_size d_call cdr3_nt cdr3_aa
TRBJ2-7 TRBV15 once NA TGTGCCACCAGCAAACCAATCGGGACTGATATTTACGAGCAGTACTTC CATSKPIGTDIYEQYF
TRBJ2-7 TRBV11-2 NA NA TGTGCCAGCAGCCATCAACCGGGACCCGGCTACGAGCAGTACTTC CASSHQPGPGYEQYF
TRBJ1-1 TRBV12-3/TRBV12-4 NA NA TGTGCCAGCAGTTTCGGACAGAACACTGAAGCTTTCTTT CASSFGQNTEAFF
TRBJ1-2 TRBV12-5 NA NA TGTGCTAGTGGTTTGGCGCCGCGCCACTATGGCTACACCTTC CASGLAPRHYGYTF
TRBJ2-3 TRBV5-4 NA TRBD2 TGTGCCAGCAGCACTGGACTAGCCCAAAGCACAGATACGCAGTATTTT CASSTGLAQSTDTQYF
TRBJ2-2 TRBV21-1 NA NA TGTGCCAGCAGCAAAACGAACCAACAGGGGCCCAACGACACCGGGGAGCTGTTTTTT CASSKTNQQGPNDTGELFF
TRBJ2-7 TRBV7-9 NA NA TGTGCCAGCAGCTTTGGGGTAGGGGAATACGAGCAGTACTTC CASSFGVGEYEQYF
TRBJ2-5 TRBV2 NA NA TGTGCCAGCACGACGGAGACCCAGTACTTC CASTTETQYF
TRBJ2-7 TRBV19 NA NA TGTGCCAGTAGTATAGATGAGGTAGACGAGCAGTACTTC CASSIDEVDEQYF
TRBJ1-2 TRBV3-1/TRBV3-2 NA NA TGTGCCAGCAGCCAAGCAGAGTGGTGGGGCTACACCTTC CASSQAEWWGYTF
TRBJ1-1 TRBV29-1 NA TRBD1 TGCAGCGTTGCGCAGGGGGGAATGAAGGGCACTGAAGCTTTCTTT CSVAQGGMKGTEAFF
TRBJ1-1 TRBV19 NA TRBD1 TGTGCCAGTAGTTCGCACAGGGGGGTTGAAGCTTTCTTT CASSSHRGVEAFF
TRBJ2-2 TRBV28 few TRBD1 TGTGCCAGCAACTCTAACCGCGGACAGGGGCTCGGGGAGCTGTTTTTT CASNSNRGQGLGELFF
TRBJ2-2 TRBV18 few NA TGTGCCAGCTCACCAGGCACGGGATGGAGTACCGGGGAGCTGTTTTTT CASSPGTGWSTGELFF
TRBJ2-6 TRBV27 NA TRBD1 TGTGCCAGCAGTGCGGGACAGGGAAGCTCTGGGGCCAACGTCCTGACTTTC CASSAGQGSSGANVLTF
TRBJ2-5 TRBV5-1 NA TRBD2 TGCGCCAGCAGGACTAGCGGGGAAGAGACCCAGTACTTC CASRTSGEETQYF
TRBJ2-5 TRBV25-1 NA TRBD2 TGTGCCAGCAGTATCGGGACTAGAGGGTACCAAGAGACCCAGTACTTC CASSIGTRGYQETQYF
TRBJ1-1 TRBV10-3 NA NA TGTGCCATCAGTGAGTACGTAATCAGGACGAACACTGAAGCTTTCTTT CAISEYVIRTNTEAFF
TRBJ1-3 TRBV5-5 NA NA TGTGCCAGCAGCTTGTACTCGATCTCTGGAAACACCATATATTTT CASSLYSISGNTIYF
TRBJ2-5 TRBV3-1/TRBV3-2 NA NA TGTGCCAGCAGCCACCGGAGGGGTAGCGGATATCAAGAGACCCAGTACTTC CASSHRRGSGYQETQYF
TRBJ1-2 TRBV30 NA NA TGTGCCTGGAGTGTACGAGGACGGAGATATAACTATGGCTACACCTTC CAWSVRGRRYNYGYTF
TRBJ2-7 TRBV6-2/TRBV6-3 few NA TGTGCCAGCAGTTATCGTTACGAGCAGTACTTC CASSYRYEQYF
TRBJ2-2 TRBV4-2 NA TRBD1 TGTGCCAGCAGCGCACAGGGGGCGAACACCGGGGAGCTGTTTTTT CASSAQGANTGELFF
TRBJ2-7 TRBV7-2 NA NA TGTGCCAGCAGCTTAACTGGGGGGAGCTACGAGCAGTACTTC CASSLTGGSYEQYF
TRBJ2-1 TRBV5-4 NA TRBD2 TGTGCCAGCAGTACGTCCAGGGCTAGCGGCAATGAGCAGTTCTTC CASSTSRASGNEQFF
TRBJ2-2 TRBV24-1 NA NA TGTGCCACCAGTGATTCGGGTACCTTTGACACCGGGGAGCTGTTTTTT CATSDSGTFDTGELFF
TRBJ2-3 TRBV10-2 NA TRBD2 TGCGCCAGCAGTGCGTTCGGGACTAGCGGGGGCACAGATACGCAGTATTTT CASSAFGTSGGTDTQYF
TRBJ1-1 TRBV28 NA NA TGTGCCAGCAGGGTAGGACGGAACACTGAAGCTTTCTTT CASRVGRNTEAFF
TRBJ1-2 TRBV4-1 NA NA TGCGCCAGCAGCCAAGACCAGGGTTTCTATGGCTACACCTTC CASSQDQGFYGYTF
TRBJ1-1 TRBV6-5 NA NA TGTGCCATCGGCCTCATGAACACTGAAGCTTTCTTT CAIGLMNTEAFF
TRBJ2-1 TRBV24-1 NA NA TGTGCCACCAGTGATTTGTATAGAGGGGCAGGGGTTAATGAGCAGTTCTTC CATSDLYRGAGVNEQFF
TRBJ2-3 TRBV7-3 NA TRBD2 TGTGCCAGCAGCTTCTCGGGAGGACCAGATACGCAGTATTTT CASSFSGGPDTQYF
TRBJ1-6 TRBV9 few NA TGTGCCAGCAGCGTAGTTGGAGCAGACTCACCCCTCCACTTT CASSVVGADSPLHF
TRBJ2-7 TRBV19 NA TRBD1 TGTGCCAGTAGTAATTCGGGACAGTACTACGAGCAGTACTTC CASSNSGQYYEQYF
TRBJ2-2 TRBV6-6 NA NA TGTGCCAGCACCGTACTAGCAGAGACCGGGGAGCTGTTTTTT CASTVLAETGELFF
TRBJ2-7 TRBV29-1 NA TRBD2 TGCAGCGTTAGGACTAGCGGGCCCCCCGAGCAGTACTTC CSVRTSGPPEQYF
TRBJ2-3 TRBV9 NA TRBD1 TGTGCCAGCAGCGACAAAACTCAGGGGGACCCCGCACCAGATACGCAGTATTTT CASSDKTQGDPAPDTQYF
TRBJ2-7 TRBV6-1 few TRBD1 TGTGCCAGCAGTGAAAGGACAGGGACCGGGGGCGAGCAGTACTTC CASSERTGTGGEQYF
TRBJ2-7 TRBV11-2 NA TRBD2 TGTGCCAGCAGCCCGAGACTAGCGGAGAGCTCCTACGAGCAGTACTTC CASSPRLAESSYEQYF
TRBJ2-2 TRBV9 NA NA TGTGCCAGCAGCGTGGGATCCGGGGAGCTGTTTTTT CASSVGSGELFF
TRBJ2-7 TRBV30 NA TRBD2 TGTGCCTGGATCCCGGCTAGCGGGGACCCTAGGCTCTACGAGCAGTACTTC CAWIPASGDPRLYEQYF
TRBJ2-1 TRBV7-6 NA NA TGTGCCAGCAGCTCCGGACGCCTACTCCACAATGAGCAGTTCTTC CASSSGRLLHNEQFF
TRBJ1-5 TRBV28 NA NA TGTGCCAGCAGAAGGGACTTCCGTCAGCCCCAGCATTTT CASRRDFRQPQHF
TRBJ2-2 TRBV28 NA NA TGTGCCAGCAGTTTTAGACTCAACACCGGGGAGCTGTTTTTT CASSFRLNTGELFF
TRBJ1-2 TRBV10-2 NA TRBD1 TGCGCCAGCACTAGAGACAGGGGGAACTATGGCTACACCTTC CASTRDRGNYGYTF
TRBJ2-6 TRBV24-1 NA NA TGTGCCACCAGTGATACTTCAGGGGTAGGGGTTATTGGGGCCAACGTCCTGACTTTC CATSDTSGVGVIGANVLTF
TRBJ2-5 TRBV24-1 NA TRBD2 TGTGCCACCAGTGATGGGACTAGTTTAGAGACCCAGTACTTC CATSDGTSLETQYF
TRBJ1-1 TRBV4-2 NA NA TGTGCCAGCAGCTTGGGGGACTTGAACACTGAAGCTTTCTTT CASSLGDLNTEAFF
TRBJ2-7 TRBV28 NA NA TGTGCCAGCAGCCTGAAAATTGTGCGGGACAGCTTAATCTACGAGCAGTACTTC CASSLKIVRDSLIYEQYF
TRBJ2-1 TRBV3-1/TRBV3-2 NA TRBD2 TGTGCCAGCAGCCACCCGGGACTAGCGTTAAATGAGCAGTTCTTC CASSHPGLALNEQFF
TRBJ1-4 TRBV6-5 NA NA TGTGCCAGCAGGGAGGGGGGCACTAATGAAAAACTGTTTTTT CASREGGTNEKLFF
TRBJ1-5 TRBV19 few TRBD1 TGTGCCAGTAGGCGACAGGGGGCGCGGGGATACCAGCCCCAGCATTTT CASRRQGARGYQPQHF
TRBJ2-4 TRBV6-5 NA TRBD1 TGTGCCAGCAGCCGGGACAGGGATGCGAACATTCAGTACTTC CASSRDRDANIQYF
TRBJ2-7 TRBV11-2 NA NA TGTGCCAGCAGCTTAATTACGGCTACCTACGAGCAGTACTTC CASSLITATYEQYF
TRBJ2-1 TRBV3-1/TRBV3-2 NA TRBD2 TGTGCCAGCAGCCACAGACTAGCGGGAGGGCCCTCCTACAATGAGCAGTTCTTC CASSHRLAGGPSYNEQFF
TRBJ2-3 TRBV12-5 NA NA TGTGCTAGTGGTTTAAACCCCCTAGATACGCAGTATTTT CASGLNPLDTQYF
TRBJ2-2 TRBV4-2 NA TRBD2 TGTGCCAGCAGCCAAGAAGGGACTAGCGGGAGAGAGGCGAACACCGGGGAGCTGTTTTTT CASSQEGTSGREANTGELFF
TRBJ1-2 TRBV29-1 NA NA TGCAGCGTTGGCCCGGACGTCTATGGCTACACCTTC CSVGPDVYGYTF
TRBJ2-2 TRBV11-1 once NA TGTGCCAGCAGCTCGGGACCCGGACTTTGGGAGCTGTTTTTT CASSSGPGLWELFF